This paragraph reports one T cell receptor beta chain. Its antigen is undetermined. CDR1 is DFQATT and CDR2 is SNEGSKA in the germline V gene (reference sequence). CDR3 length: 14 amino acids. Trimming took off 3 bases at V and 5 bases at J, with 14 bases between the two ends. This record comes from a study of CD8 T cells in ankylosing spondylitis. TCRdb re-called the 5' RACE reads with MiXCR, one entry per CDR3 protein. The repertoire has 200,000 to 250,000 distinct CDR3 sequences, approximately 12% of them found once; the top ten carry under 7%. Study-level results: CD8+ disease-linked clones were present at relatively low frequencies in blood.

V usage is TRBV20-1 and J usage is TRBJ2-1; possibly TRBD2 for D (6 bases). This TCR was recovered from a male donor with ankylosing spondylitis or in good health (not recorded which). The sample comprised blood, either unsorted or a sorted T cell fraction (not recorded which). For the CDR3, the DNA is TGCAGTGCTAGGACCGGGACTCCAAACAATGAGCAGTTCTTC. It codes for CSARTGTPNNEQFF.